These 30 T cell receptor beta chains were all obtained from the same sample, sequenced in a study of neurological immune-mediated disorders. One entry per CDR3 protein, called by TCRdb with MiXCR from the 5' RACE reads. The sample has 35,000 to 45,000 distinct CDR3 sequences, roughly 12% seen once. Sequenced input: CD4+ T cells from blood. Receptors originate from a young woman with HTLV-1-associated myelopathy (HAM/TSP).

This clonotype was seen many times. The V call is TRBV12-3 or TRBV12-4, the J call TRBJ2-1, with 7 bases fitting TRBD1. The CDR3 has 13 amino acids. V trimming: 5 bases; J trimming: 3 bases; junction bases outside the gene matches: 1. The CDR3 coding sequence is TGTGCCAGCAGTGGACAGGTCTACAATGAGCAGTTCTTC. Amino acid sequence: CASSGQVYNEQFF.

This clonotype has ten or more counts. V is TRBV20-1 and J is TRBJ2-3, with D maybe TRBD2 (5 bases). The CDR3 totals 14 residues. Germline V lookup: CDR1 DFQATT, CDR2 SNEGSKA (reference sequence). The CDR3 region has the DNA TGCAGCGCTGAGGGTCCCGGTCTCACAGATACGCAGTATTTT. It is translated as CSAEGPGLTDTQYF.

This clonotype showed up many times. The chain recombines TRBV6-1 with TRBJ1-4; perhaps TRBD1 as D (5 bases). Trimming pared 1 base from V and 3 bases from J, leaving 9 bases between. This CDR3 spans 15 amino acids. CDR1 and CDR2 from the germline V gene are MNHNS and SASEGT. CDR3 amino acids: CASSEDPGPNEKLFF. Written as DNA, the CDR3 is TGTGCCAGCAGTGAAGATCCGGGGCCTAATGAAAAACTGTTTTTT.

Ten or more counts support this clonotype. The chain links TRBV7-9 to TRBJ1-1; D is unresolved. This CDR3 region has 13 residues. Germline assignment: CDR1 SEHNR and CDR2 FQNEAQ (reference sequence). V was trimmed by 3 bases and J by 8 bases, leaving 13 bases between them. The CDR3 DNA reads TGTGCCAGCAGCTTCCGGGAGGTGGCGGAAGCTTTCTTT. Translated: CASSFREVAEAFF.

This clonotype was counted many times. The CDR3 is CASRQGYGYTF. Written as DNA, the CDR3 is TGTGCCAGCAGGCAGGGCTATGGCTACACCTTC. The chain joins TRBV2 to TRBJ1-2; a weak D match, TRBD1 (5 bases). CDR1 and CDR2 (germline): SNHLY, FYNNEI. Between the trimmed V and J ends, which lost 6 bases and 4 bases, there was a span of 6 bases. CDR3 size: 11 residues.

This clonotype was seen ten or more times. The chain recombines TRBV29-1 with TRBJ2-7; 10 bases fit TRBD1. CDR3 length: 15 amino acids. Germline-derived CDR1 and CDR2 are SQVTM and ANQGSEA. V trimming: 4 bases; J trimming: 4 bases; junction bases outside the gene matches: 10. CDR3 sequence (DNA): TGCAGCGTTGTGGATACCGGGACAGGGGATTACGAGCAGTACTTC. Protein sequence: CSVVDTGTGDYEQYF.

This clonotype was counted only a few times. J is TRBJ1-5 and V is TRBV14; D is uncertain. Trimming took off 4 bases at V and 10 bases at J, with 14 bases between the two ends. This CDR3 is 13 amino acids long. Looked up from germline, CDR1 is SGHDN and CDR2 is FVKESK. The CDR3, as DNA: TGTGCCAGCAGCCTCGCTGAATCTTTACCCCAGCATTTT. Its translation: CASSLAESLPQHF.

This clonotype came up many times. This chain connects TRBV5-1 to TRBJ2-1; D is perhaps TRBD1 or TRBD2 (5 bases each). CDR3 size: 15 residues. Germline V CDR1 and CDR2: SGHRS, YFSETQ. V lost 3 bases to trimming and J lost 7 bases, with 17 bases between them. CDR3 in amino acids: CASSSPSGLVNEQFF. For the CDR3, the DNA is TGCGCCAGCAGCTCCCCATCGGGGCTGGTGAATGAGCAGTTCTTC.

This clonotype was seen repeatedly, ten times or more. The chain has TRBV20-1 and TRBJ2-7; 12 bases match TRBD2. Per the germline V gene, CDR1 is DFQATT and CDR2 is SNEGSKA (reference sequence). There are 15 residues in the CDR3. With V trimmed by 0 bases and J by 4 bases, 4 bases remained unmatched. The chain's CDR3 is CSARDASGGVYEQYF. For the CDR3, the DNA is TGCAGTGCTAGAGATGCTAGCGGGGGGGTTTACGAGCAGTACTTC.

There are many counts of this clonotype. The chain has TRBV7-9 and TRBJ1-2; D gene ambiguous. This CDR3 comprises 14 residues. Trimming removed 8 bases at V and 3 bases at J, with 16 bases between. Germline V gene data show CDR1 as SEHNR and CDR2 as FQNEAQ (reference sequence). Here the CDR3 DNA reads TGTGCCAGCGCCCTCGCCCGGGTTGACTATGGCTACACCTTC. Translated: CASALARVDYGYTF.

J is TRBJ2-1 and V is TRBV3-1, with 7 bases lining up with TRBD2. The length of the CDR3 is 14 residues. The germline gives CDR1 LGHDT, CDR2 YNNKEL (reference sequence). J gave up 9 bases and V 0 bases, and 5 bases lay outside the gene matches. This CDR3 is CASSQDGGGSEQFF. In DNA form, the CDR3 reads TGTGCCAGCAGCCAAGATGGGGGGGGGAGTGAGCAGTTCTTC.

The sample holds many counts of this clonotype. This sequence joins TRBV5-1 and TRBJ2-3; 8 bases are shared with TRBD2. This CDR3 is built from 16 residues. V lost 4 bases to trimming and J lost 2 bases; unmatched junction nucleotides: 9. CDR1 SGHRS and CDR2 YFSETQ come from the germline V gene. In DNA form, the CDR3 reads TGCGCCAGCAGCATACTAGCGGCGAGCCCCACAGATACGCAGTATTTT. It translates to CASSILAASPTDTQYF.

V and J are TRBV5-1 and TRBJ2-3; D might be TRBD1 (8 bases). The V and J ends lost 4 bases and 6 bases respectively, with 18 bases between them. Germline V gene data show CDR1 as SGHRS and CDR2 as YFSETQ. This CDR3 is built from 15 residues. For the CDR3, the DNA is TGCGCCAGCAGCCGGGGGGCAGGGGGCCTGGATACGCAGTATTTT. As protein: CASSRGAGGLDTQYF.

This clonotype was seen many times. The genes are TRBV2 and TRBJ2-7; 7 bases agree with TRBD1. This CDR3 is 14 amino acids long. Germline trimming cut 3 bases from V and 3 bases from J; bases unmatched to any gene: 5. CDR1 is SNHLY and CDR2 is FYNNEI in the germline V gene. In DNA, the CDR3 is TGTGCCAGCAGTGACAGATGGGACAGCTACGAGCAGTACTTC. Translated, it gives CASSDRWDSYEQYF.

This clonotype was detected many times. The chain combines TRBV10-3 with TRBJ2-1, with 7 bases aligning to TRBD1. The CDR3 has 13 residues. Trimming at V came to 10 bases and at J to 7 bases, leaving 10 bases not matched to a gene. Germline V gene lookup returns CDR1 ENHRY and CDR2 SYGVKD. In nucleotides, the CDR3 is TGTGCCACCCTGCAACAGGGGCAGAATGAGCAGTTCTTC. This translates into CATLQQGQNEQFF.

This clonotype was observed many times. The J gene is TRBJ2-7, the V gene TRBV11-3; TRBD2 is a possible D gene (5 bases). V was cut by 0 bases and J by 5 bases, with 8 bases left in between. This CDR3 has 13 residues. Germline CDR1 is SGHNT and CDR2 is YENEEA. The CDR3 DNA reads as TGTGCCAGCAGCTTAGAACGGGGTAACGAGCAGTACTTC. This translates into CASSLERGNEQYF. Based on the CDR3 plus reference TRBV11-3 and TRBJ2-7, the full variable domain is EAGVVQSPRYKIIEKKQPVAFWCNPISGHNTLYWYLQNLGQGPELLIRYENEEAVDDSQLPKDRFSAERLKGVDSTLKIQPAELGDSAVYLCASSLERGNEQYFGPGTRLTVT.

Only one count was recorded for this clonotype. J is TRBJ1-1 and V is TRBV7-9; possible D gene TRBD1, 6 bases. Trimming left V 4 bases short and J 6 bases short, with 15 bases between. Germline V lookup: CDR1 SEHNR, CDR2 FQNEAQ (reference sequence). This CDR3 spans 14 amino acids. CDR3 nucleotides: TGTGCCAGCAGCTCTAGGGACACCTGGGCTGAAGCTTTCTTT. Protein: CASSSRDTWAEAFF.

This clonotype was counted at least ten times. The chain has TRBV5-1 and TRBJ1-1; D may be TRBD1 (5 bases). This CDR3 has 14 amino acids. Germline CDR1 reads SGHRS; CDR2 reads YFSETQ. V shed 5 bases and J shed 2 bases, with 13 bases lying between them. The CDR3 DNA reads TGCGCCAGCAGTACGGACACGGCTAACACTGAAGCTTTCTTT. Protein: CASSTDTANTEAFF. The variable domain in full, with the rest retrieved from reference TRBV5-1 and TRBJ1-1, is KAGVTQTPRYLIKTRGQQVTLSCSPISGHRSVSWYQQTPGQGLQFLFEYFSETQRNKGNFPGRFSGRQFSNSRSEMNVSTLELGDSALYLCASSTDTANTEAFFGQGTRLTVV.

This clonotype was picked up many times. The V call is TRBV20-1, the J call TRBJ1-5; TRBD1 is a possible D gene (6 bases). The CDR3 is made up of 15 amino acids. Germline lookup yields CDR1 DFQATT and CDR2 SNEGSKA (reference sequence). Trimming took off 1 base at V and 0 bases at J, with 10 bases between the two ends. CDR3 residues: CSARGQVNSNQPQHF. CDR3 nucleotide sequence: TGCAGTGCTAGAGGACAGGTCAATAGCAATCAGCCCCAGCATTTT.

Many counts were recorded for this clonotype. This rearrangement joins TRBV6-5 to TRBJ2-7; D remains ambiguous. Germline CDR1 is MNHEY and CDR2 is SVGAGI. The germline V and J ends were trimmed by 6 bases and 2 bases, with 20 bases remaining between them. The CDR3 covers 16 residues. Written as DNA, the CDR3 is TGTGCCAGCAGCCGCAACTCAGCCGGCCGAGCCTACGAGCAGTACTTC. Protein product: CASSRNSAGRAYEQYF.

This clonotype appeared many times. The V gene is TRBV5-1, the J gene TRBJ2-4, with unresolved D. Germline V gene lookup returns CDR1 SGHRS and CDR2 YFSETQ. The CDR3 sequence is 13 residues long. Between the trimmed V and J ends, which lost 4 bases and 6 bases, there was a span of 11 bases. The CDR3 DNA is TGCGCCAGCAGCCTAACCTACAGAAACATTCAGTACTTC. Protein product: CASSLTYRNIQYF.

The table lists this clonotype with many counts. V and J are TRBV15 and TRBJ2-7; D remains unclear. V lost 2 bases to trimming and J lost 3 bases, with 8 bases between them. The length of the CDR3 is 13 residues. CDR1 and CDR2 (germline): LNHNV, YYDKDF (reference sequence). The CDR3 loop reads CATSRQRGYEQYF. CDR3 bases: TGTGCCACCAGCAGACAGAGAGGCTACGAGCAGTACTTC. Together with reference TRBV15 and TRBJ2-7, the CDR3 gives the full variable domain: DAMVIQNPRYQVTQFGKPVTLSCSQTLNHNVMYWYQQKSSQAPKLLFHYYDKDFNNEADTPDNFQSRRPNTSFCFLDIRSPGLGDTAMYLCATSRQRGYEQYFGPGTRLTVT.

The table lists this clonotype with a few counts. V and J are TRBV12-3 or TRBV12-4 and TRBJ1-2; D might be TRBD1 (5 bases). This CDR3 has 20 amino acids. V lost 1 base, J lost 0 bases, and 24 bases lay in between. The CDR3 coding sequence is TGTGCCAGCAGTTTAGGCAGGGTCCTCCTGTCGCCCGCTACTAACTATGGCTACACCTTC. Protein sequence: CASSLGRVLLSPATNYGYTF.

This clonotype was detected many times. J is TRBJ1-1 and V is TRBV19, with D perhaps TRBD1 (6 bases). Germline values: CDR1 LNHDA, CDR2 SQIVND (reference sequence). The ends were cut back, 11 bases at V and 8 bases at J, with 21 bases in the middle. The CDR3 consists of 13 residues. The CDR3 DNA reads as TGTGCCCGGAGACACACAGGGCCGGGAGAAGCTTTCTTT. Protein product: CARRHTGPGEAFF.

The chain uses TRBV6-5 and TRBJ1-2; TRBD1 agrees at 7 bases. There are 17 residues in the CDR3. Germline loops: CDR1 MNHEY, CDR2 SVGAGI. The ends lost 6 bases at V and 6 bases at J; junction bases unmatched: 19. This chain's CDR3 is CASSQGLRQGGGHGYTF. The CDR3, as DNA: TGTGCCAGCAGCCAAGGTCTAAGACAGGGAGGAGGCCATGGCTACACCTTC.

This clonotype showed up many times. The chain recombines TRBV5-1 with TRBJ1-6, with no clear D. Deletions cut 0 bases from V and 0 bases from J, with 7 bases between. CDR3 length: 16 amino acids. Germline values: CDR1 SGHRS, CDR2 YFSETQ. The CDR3 DNA reads as TGCGCCAGCAGCTTGGATTTGGGCTCCTATAATTCACCCCTCCACTTT. This sequence encodes CASSLDLGSYNSPLHF.

This clonotype was picked up many times. V usage is TRBV11-2 and J usage is TRBJ2-7; 9 nucleotides agree with TRBD1. The V gene's germline CDR1 is SGHAT and CDR2 FQNNGV. The CDR3 is 18 residues long. V shed 0 bases, J shed 2 bases, and the junction held 11 bases outside the gene matches. The CDR3 bases are TGTGCCAGCAGCTTAGATTACATCGGGACAGGGTGGACCTACGAGCAGTACTTC. This encodes CASSLDYIGTGWTYEQYF.

This clonotype was seen repeatedly, ten times or more. V usage is TRBV6-1 and J usage is TRBJ2-6; TRBD2 is a possible D gene (6 bases). The length of the CDR3 is 16 residues. V was clipped by 8 bases and J by 0 bases, with 14 bases between them. Germline assignment: CDR1 MNHNS and CDR2 SASEGT. The CDR3 coding sequence is TGTGCCAGCTGCCGGGACTCACGCTCTGGGGCCAACGTCCTGACTTTC. It encodes CASCRDSRSGANVLTF.

This clonotype was recorded only once. Germline and junction disagree at one end, which may indicate a read error. The V gene is TRBV5-4, the J gene TRBJ2-7, with D perhaps matching TRBD1 or TRBD2 (5 bases each). The CDR3 runs 15 residues. The germline V gene has CDR1 SGHNT and CDR2 YYREEE (reference sequence). The chain's CDR3 is CASSWDARSSYEQYF. The CDR3 DNA is TGTGCCAGCAGTTGGGACGCCAGGAGCTCCTACGAGCAGTACTTT.

This clonotype was seen repeatedly, ten times or more. The V and J genes are TRBV7-9 and TRBJ2-7; D remains unclear. Trimming took 7 bases from V and 7 from J, leaving 14 bases between them. Germline V gene sequence: CDR1 SEHNR, CDR2 FQNEAQ (reference sequence). This CDR3 contains 12 residues. CDR3 sequence reads: CASNGMQKEQYF. The CDR3 DNA follows: TGTGCCAGCAACGGAATGCAGAAGGAGCAGTACTTC.